This T cell receptor beta chain was documented in a study of OX40 agonist ivuxolimab in advanced cancers. Some clones are missing from TCRdb's copy, which holds only in-frame ones; the method was immunoSEQ multiplex PCR. The profile shows 70,000 to 95,000 clones, about 80% of them singletons. This CDR3 contains 12 residues. Germline V lookup: CDR1 SGHRS, CDR2 YFSETQ. Trimming took 0 bases from V and 8 from J, leaving 6 bases between them. The chain has TRBV5-1 and TRBJ2-1; D unresolved. The sequence was collected from an adult with an advanced solid tumor such as melanoma, head and neck, liver or kidney cancer. The sequencing used CD4+ or CD8+ T cells sorted from blood, collected in a trial of the OX40 agonist ivuxolimab. As DNA, the CDR3 is TGCGCCAGCAGCTTGGAGGCTGATGAGCAGTTCTTC. Encoded protein: CASSLEADEQFF.